The entry below describes one T cell receptor (beta chain). These data come from a study of blood T cell repertoires in COVID-19. Study-wide context: Whether acute or convalescent, the COVID-19 samples came from the United States, Italy and Spain. In each case, the material was cDNA or gDNA derived from T cells, B-cell-depleted T cells, or PBMCs.

In the source study's methods: How many nucleated cells were present was estimated from reference gene primer amplification. Repertoires were generated with immunoSEQ multiplex PCR, while TCRdb's copy carries only in-frame clones and drops some. V and J calls and clone size follow that table, whereas D and trimming were derived from the DNA. The top ten hold less than 1.5% of the sample, which has about 67,000 clones, around 89% seen once. The trim removed 3 bases at V and 5 bases at J, leaving 11 bases unmatched. CDR3 length: 17 amino acids. The germline V gene encodes CDR1 SGHNT and CDR2 YYREEE (reference sequence).

The sequencing input was peripheral blood. The TCR sequence derives from a woman aged 60-75 years with acute or convalescent COVID-19. The chain is built from TRBV5-4 and TRBJ2-3, with TRBD2 identical over 11 bases. The DNA of the CDR3 is TGTGCCAGCAGCTCCGAACCTACTAGCGGGAGTGGAGATACGCAGTATTTT. Translated, it gives CASSSEPTSGSGDTQYF. The entire variable domain, with the rest obtained from reference TRBV5-4 and TRBJ2-3, is as follows: ETGVTQSPTHLIKTRGQQVTLRCSSQSGHNTVSWYQQALGQGPQFIFQYYREEENGRGNFPPRFSGLQFPNYSSELNVNALELDDSALYLCASSSEPTSGSGDTQYFGPGTRLTVL.